Listed below are T cell receptor beta chains from one sample, sequenced in a study of blood T cell repertoires in COVID-19. Some clones are missing from TCRdb's copy, which holds only in-frame ones; the method was immunoSEQ multiplex PCR. Among 110,000 to 150,000 clones listed, 85% were seen once. Sequenced sample: peripheral blood. Receptor source: a man aged 45-60 years with acute or convalescent COVID-19. CDR3s include the opening cysteine and the closing phenylalanine or tryptophan. A D gene is named only where the DNA matches it firmly. Some rows have no size entry. The others give once, few or many, or a class for an expanded clone.

J: TRBJ2-7
D: NA
size: NA
V: TRBV11-3
DNA: TGTGCCAGCAGCTTAGATCAAGGAGACGAGCAGTACTTC
CDR3: CASSLDQGDEQYF

J: TRBJ2-7
D: TRBD2
size: once
V: TRBV11-2
DNA: TGTGCCAGCAGCAGACCGGGACTAGCGGGGAAGCTCCACGAGCAGTACTTC
CDR3: CASSRPGLAGKLHEQYF

J: TRBJ1-4
D: NA
size: NA
V: TRBV2
DNA: TGTGCCAGCATGGGGCCTAATGAAAAACTGTTTTTT
CDR3: CASMGPNEKLFF

J: TRBJ1-2
D: TRBD1
size: NA
V: TRBV5-1
DNA: TGCGCCAGCAGCACCGGACAGGGGGCCAACTATGGCTACACCTTC
CDR3: CASSTGQGANYGYTF

J: TRBJ1-3
D: NA
size: NA
V: TRBV7-6
DNA: TGTGCCAGCAGCTTAGGGCCGTTAAATGGGCTCTCTGGAAACACCATATATTTT
CDR3: CASSLGPLNGLSGNTIYF

J: TRBJ1-1
D: TRBD1
size: NA
V: TRBV6-5
DNA: TGTGCCAGCAGTTTCACAGGGGACCTGAACACTGAAGCTTTCTTT
CDR3: CASSFTGDLNTEAFF

J: TRBJ2-3
D: TRBD2
size: NA
V: TRBV10-3
DNA: TGTGCCATCCGGGGGAGGGACACAGATACGCAGTATTTT
CDR3: CAIRGRDTDTQYF

J: TRBJ2-7
D: TRBD1
size: NA
V: TRBV6-5
DNA: TGTGCCAGCAGTTATGGGACAGTTGCTAGCTCCTACGAGCAGTACTTC
CDR3: CASSYGTVASSYEQYF

J: TRBJ2-1
D: NA
size: NA
V: TRBV12-5
DNA: TGTGCTAGTGGTTTGTACAGCGAGCAGTTCTTC
CDR3: CASGLYSEQFF

J: TRBJ1-2
D: TRBD1
size: NA
V: TRBV18
DNA: TGTGCCAGCTCACAACCGGGACAGGGGGCGGGCTATGGCTACACCTTC
CDR3: CASSQPGQGAGYGYTF

J: TRBJ1-5
D: NA
size: NA
V: TRBV5-1
DNA: TGCGCCAGCAGCGAACGAGGTCAGCCCCAGCATTTT
CDR3: CASSERGQPQHF

J: TRBJ2-5
D: NA
size: NA
V: TRBV7-8
DNA: TGTGCCAGCAGCGTTGGGTTGGGCAGGAGGAAGAAAGAGACCCAGTACTTC
CDR3: CASSVGLGRRKKETQYF

J: TRBJ1-2
D: TRBD1
size: NA
V: TRBV19
DNA: TGTGCCAGTAGTCCCGGGGACAGTACTGGCTACACCTTC
CDR3: CASSPGDSTGYTF

J: TRBJ1-2
D: TRBD1
size: few
V: TRBV4-1
DNA: TGCGCCAGCAGCCAGGGGGGACAGCAGATGGGCGGCTACACCTTC
CDR3: CASSQGGQQMGGYTF

J: TRBJ1-1
D: NA
size: once
V: TRBV18
DNA: TGTGCCAGCTCACCGGCTCAGGGCATGAACACTGAAGCTTTCTTT
CDR3: CASSPAQGMNTEAFF

J: TRBJ1-2
D: NA
size: NA
V: TRBV4-1
DNA: TGCGCCAGCAGCCAAGTACAGGACTATGGCTACACCTTC
CDR3: CASSQVQDYGYTF

J: TRBJ1-5
D: NA
size: NA
V: TRBV4-2
DNA: TGTGCCAGCAGCCAAGATGGGGGGGGCCGGCATTTT
CDR3: CASSQDGGGRHF

J: TRBJ2-3
D: TRBD2
size: NA
V: TRBV9
DNA: TGTGCCAGCAGCCGCCGGACTAGCTTCTCAGATACGCAGTATTTT
CDR3: CASSRRTSFSDTQYF

J: TRBJ1-5
D: NA
size: NA
V: TRBV2
DNA: TGTGCCAGTCGGGGACGGGACTGGAGTCAGCCCCAGCATTTT
CDR3: CASRGRDWSQPQHF

J: TRBJ1-2
D: TRBD1
size: NA
V: TRBV24-1
DNA: TGTGCCACCAGTGACCAGGACAGGGAATATGGCTACACCTTC
CDR3: CATSDQDREYGYTF

J: TRBJ1-1
D: TRBD1
size: NA
V: TRBV5-1
DNA: TGCGCCAGCAGTTCGGGACAGGTGAACACTGAAGCTTTCTTT
CDR3: CASSSGQVNTEAFF

J: TRBJ2-5
D: TRBD2
size: NA
V: TRBV6-5
DNA: TGTGCCAGCAGTCAGTACGGGGGGGCCGAGACCCAGTACTTC
CDR3: CASSQYGGAETQYF

J: TRBJ1-6
D: NA
size: NA
V: TRBV9
DNA: TGTGCCAGCAGCGTAGGCAGTTCACCCCTCCACTTT
CDR3: CASSVGSSPLHF

J: TRBJ2-1
D: TRBD2
size: NA
V: TRBV11-3
DNA: TGTGCCAGCAGCTTAGGAGCGGGGTGGTACAATGAGCAGTTCTTC
CDR3: CASSLGAGWYNEQFF

J: TRBJ2-7
D: NA
size: NA
V: TRBV7-8
DNA: TGTGCCAGCTCCGCCCCCAGGCCTCGGGGGTACGAGCAGTACTTC
CDR3: CASSAPRPRGYEQYF

J: TRBJ2-7
D: NA
size: NA
V: TRBV2
DNA: TGTGCCAGCAGCCTTGGGGGGTACGAGCAGTACTTC
CDR3: CASSLGGYEQYF

J: TRBJ1-3
D: TRBD1
size: NA
V: TRBV19
DNA: TGTGCCAGTAGTACCATCGACAGGGTGGGAAACACCATATATTTT
CDR3: CASSTIDRVGNTIYF

J: TRBJ1-6
D: NA
size: NA
V: TRBV21-1
DNA: TGTGCCAGCAGCCAAGGCCGGACAGGGGGCGGATCACCCCTCCACTTT
CDR3: CASSQGRTGGGSPLHF